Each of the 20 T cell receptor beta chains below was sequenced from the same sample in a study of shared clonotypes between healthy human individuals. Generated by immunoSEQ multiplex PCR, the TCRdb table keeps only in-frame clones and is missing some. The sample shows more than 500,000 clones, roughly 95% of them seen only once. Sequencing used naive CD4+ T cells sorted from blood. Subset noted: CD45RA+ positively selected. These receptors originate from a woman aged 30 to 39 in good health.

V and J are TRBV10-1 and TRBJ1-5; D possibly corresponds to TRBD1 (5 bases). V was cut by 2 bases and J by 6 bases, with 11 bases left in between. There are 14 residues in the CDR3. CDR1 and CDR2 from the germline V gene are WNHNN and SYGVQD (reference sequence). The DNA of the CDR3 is TGCGCCAGCAGTGAGGGAGGGGACGGTCAGCCCCAGCATTTT. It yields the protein CASSEGGDGQPQHF.

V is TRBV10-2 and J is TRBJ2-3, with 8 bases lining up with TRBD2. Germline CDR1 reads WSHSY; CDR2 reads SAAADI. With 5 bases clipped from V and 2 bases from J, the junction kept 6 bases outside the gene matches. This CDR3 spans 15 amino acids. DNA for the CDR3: TGCGCCAGCAGTAAGGGACTAGTGGACACAGATACGCAGTATTTT. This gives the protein CASSKGLVDTDTQYF.

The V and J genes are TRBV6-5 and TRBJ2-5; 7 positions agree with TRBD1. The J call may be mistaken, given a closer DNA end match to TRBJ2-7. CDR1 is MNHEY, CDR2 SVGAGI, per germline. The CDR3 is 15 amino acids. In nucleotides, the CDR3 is TGTGCCAGCAGATGGGCGACAGGGAATAGCGACGAGCAGTACTTC. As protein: CASRWATGNSDEQYF.

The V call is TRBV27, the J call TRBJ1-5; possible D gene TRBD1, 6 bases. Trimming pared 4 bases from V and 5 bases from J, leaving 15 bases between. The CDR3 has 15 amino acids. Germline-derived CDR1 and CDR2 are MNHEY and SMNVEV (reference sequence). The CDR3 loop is CASSSQGGRDQPQHF. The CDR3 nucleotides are TGTGCCAGCAGTTCGCAAGGGGGGCGCGATCAGCCCCAGCATTTT.

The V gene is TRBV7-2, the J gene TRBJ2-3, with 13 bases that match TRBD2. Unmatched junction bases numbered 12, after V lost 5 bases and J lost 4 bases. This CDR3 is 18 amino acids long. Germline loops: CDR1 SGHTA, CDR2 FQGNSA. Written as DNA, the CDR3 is TGTGCCAGCAGCCCCGAGATCCGACTAGCGGGAGGCGCAGATACGCAGTATTTT. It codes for CASSPEIRLAGGADTQYF.

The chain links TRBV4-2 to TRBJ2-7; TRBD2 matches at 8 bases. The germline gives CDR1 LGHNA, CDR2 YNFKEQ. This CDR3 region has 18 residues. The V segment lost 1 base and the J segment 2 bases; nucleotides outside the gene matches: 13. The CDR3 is CASSQGPLTAGGTYEQYF. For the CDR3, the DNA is TGTGCCAGCAGCCAAGGGCCACTAACGGCGGGAGGAACCTACGAGCAGTACTTC.

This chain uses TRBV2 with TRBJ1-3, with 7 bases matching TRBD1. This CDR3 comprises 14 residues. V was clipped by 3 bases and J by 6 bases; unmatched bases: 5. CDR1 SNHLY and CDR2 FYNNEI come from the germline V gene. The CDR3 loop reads CASSETGFANTIYF. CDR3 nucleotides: TGTGCCAGCAGTGAGACAGGGTTTGCAAACACCATATATTTT.

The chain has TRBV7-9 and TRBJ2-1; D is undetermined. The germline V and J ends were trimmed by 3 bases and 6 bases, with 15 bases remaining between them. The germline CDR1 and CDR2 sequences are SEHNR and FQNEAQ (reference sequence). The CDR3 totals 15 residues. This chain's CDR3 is CASSFRLGESNEQFF. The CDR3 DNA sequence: TGTGCCAGCAGCTTCAGATTGGGCGAGAGCAATGAGCAGTTCTTC.

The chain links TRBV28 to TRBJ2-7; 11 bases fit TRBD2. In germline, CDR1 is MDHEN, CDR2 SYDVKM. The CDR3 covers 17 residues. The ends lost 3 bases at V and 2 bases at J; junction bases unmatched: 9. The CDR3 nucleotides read TGTGCCAGCAGTTTGCTGCCGGGACTAGCGGCAGCCTACGAGCAGTACTTC. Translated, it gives CASSLLPGLAAAYEQYF.

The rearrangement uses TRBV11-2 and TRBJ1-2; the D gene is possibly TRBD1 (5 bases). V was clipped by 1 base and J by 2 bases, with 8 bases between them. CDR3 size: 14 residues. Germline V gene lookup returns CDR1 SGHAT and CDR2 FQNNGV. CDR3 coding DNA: TGTGCCAGCAGCTTAGCGGGACGGAACTATGGCTACACCTTC. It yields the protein CASSLAGRNYGYTF.

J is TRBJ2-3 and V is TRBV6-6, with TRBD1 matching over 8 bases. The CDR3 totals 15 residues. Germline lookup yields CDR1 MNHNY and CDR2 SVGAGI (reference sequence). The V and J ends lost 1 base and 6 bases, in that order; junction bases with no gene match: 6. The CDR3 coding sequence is TGTGCCAGCAGTTACTTGTCCAGGGGGCCGGATACGCAGTATTTT. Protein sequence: CASSYLSRGPDTQYF.

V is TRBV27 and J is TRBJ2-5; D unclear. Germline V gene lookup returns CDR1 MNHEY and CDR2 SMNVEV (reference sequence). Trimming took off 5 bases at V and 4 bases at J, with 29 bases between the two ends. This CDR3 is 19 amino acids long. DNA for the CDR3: TGTGCCAGCAGTCCATTTGGTACTTCTTGGACCAACCAAGGAGAGACCCAGTACTTC. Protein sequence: CASSPFGTSWTNQGETQYF.

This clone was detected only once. CDR3 loop: CASSTRGSTGELFF. CDR3 coding DNA: TGTGCCAGCAGCACCAGGGGATCCACCGGGGAGCTGTTTTTT. This sequence joins TRBV5-6 and TRBJ2-2, with D maybe TRBD1 (6 bases). CDR3 length: 14 amino acids. In germline, CDR1 is SGHDT, CDR2 YYEEEE. The ends were cut back, 4 bases at V and 4 bases at J, with 11 bases in the middle.

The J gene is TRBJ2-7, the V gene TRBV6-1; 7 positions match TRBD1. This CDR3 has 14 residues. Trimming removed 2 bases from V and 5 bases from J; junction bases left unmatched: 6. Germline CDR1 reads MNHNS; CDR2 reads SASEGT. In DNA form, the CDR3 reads TGTGCCAGCAGTGAAAGCGACAGGGACCACGAGCAGTACTTC. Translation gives CASSESDRDHEQYF.

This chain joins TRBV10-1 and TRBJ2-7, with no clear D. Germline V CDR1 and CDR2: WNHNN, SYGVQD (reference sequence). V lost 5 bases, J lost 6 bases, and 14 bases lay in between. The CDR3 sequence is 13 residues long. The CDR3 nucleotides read TGCGCCAGCAGTAGACACAGTCCGTCCGAGCAGTACTTC. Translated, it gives CASSRHSPSEQYF.

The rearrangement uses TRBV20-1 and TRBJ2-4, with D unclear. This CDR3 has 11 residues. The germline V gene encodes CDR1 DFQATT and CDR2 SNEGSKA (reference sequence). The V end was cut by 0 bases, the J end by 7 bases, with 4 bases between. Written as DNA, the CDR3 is TGCAGTGCTAGAGATCAGAACATTCAGTACTTC. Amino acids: CSARDQNIQYF.

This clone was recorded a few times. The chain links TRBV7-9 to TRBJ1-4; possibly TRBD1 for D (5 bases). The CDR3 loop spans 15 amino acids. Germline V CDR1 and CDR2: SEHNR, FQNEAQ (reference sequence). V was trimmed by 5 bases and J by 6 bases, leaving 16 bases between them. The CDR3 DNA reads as TGTGCCAGCAGCAAGATCCACGGGGCGGATGAAAAACTGTTTTTT. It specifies CASSKIHGADEKLFF.

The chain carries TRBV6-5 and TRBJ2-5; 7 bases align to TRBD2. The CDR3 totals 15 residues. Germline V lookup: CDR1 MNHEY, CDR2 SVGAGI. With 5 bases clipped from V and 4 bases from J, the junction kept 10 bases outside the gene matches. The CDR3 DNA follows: TGTGCCAGCAGTCCCCTTGCGGGAGTGGGAGAGACCCAGTACTTC. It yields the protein CASSPLAGVGETQYF.

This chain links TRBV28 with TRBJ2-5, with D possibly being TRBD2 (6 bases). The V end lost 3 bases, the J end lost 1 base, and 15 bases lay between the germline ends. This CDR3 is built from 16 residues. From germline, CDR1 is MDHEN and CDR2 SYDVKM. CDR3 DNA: TGTGCCAGCAGTTTCTATAGTACTAGCAGCCAAGAGACCCAGTACTTC. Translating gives CASSFYSTSSQETQYF.

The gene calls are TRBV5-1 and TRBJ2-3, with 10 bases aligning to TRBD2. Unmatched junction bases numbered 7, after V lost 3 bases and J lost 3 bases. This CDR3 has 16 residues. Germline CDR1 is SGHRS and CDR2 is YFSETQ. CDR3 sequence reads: CASSSGRTSGTDTQYF. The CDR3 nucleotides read TGCGCCAGCAGCTCCGGACGGACTAGCGGTACAGATACGCAGTATTTT.